This TCR beta chain was sequenced for a study of regulatory T cells in long-lasting Graves disease. Study-level information: Patients with new Graves' disease had used antithyroid drugs below 3 months.

Time point indicated: newly diagnosed GD, antithyroid drugs for less than 3 months. PBMC RNA was the source of the TCR library. Patients hailed from an endocrinology department in Xi'an, China. Staff took approximately 8.7 milliliters of peripheral blood and put it into EDTA tubes. Germline lookup yields CDR1 SGHNT and CDR2 YENEEA. The germline V and J ends were trimmed by 4 bases and 4 bases, with 16 bases remaining between them. The CDR3 sequence is 15 residues long. At least ten counts were recorded for this clonotype. Its antigen is not identified. In building TCR beta libraries, iRepertoire HTBI primers were used together with Arm-PCR of CDR3 regions. From the multiplex PCR reads, TCRdb called clonotypes with MiXCR, one entry per CDR3 protein. The sample includes around 230,000 distinct CDR3 sequences, approximately 20% of them seen just once. Study-level results: Whereas roughly 1,000 public clonotypes were shared by new patients, persistent patients shared more, at a few thousand.

The TCR comes from a female donor with Graves disease. The chain links TRBV11-3 to TRBJ1-1; maybe TRBD1 (6 bases). The sample consisted of peripheral blood mononuclear cells (PBMCs), taken at new diagnosis, from a patient treated with antithyroid drugs. CDR3 residues: CASSWGGGAFTEAFF. CDR3 nucleotides: TGTGCCAGCAGCTGGGGGGGGGGGGCATTCACTGAAGCTTTCTTT.